This TCR beta chain derives from a study of blood T cells in healthy people across ages. J lost 2 bases, V lost 7 bases, and 9 bases had no gene match. Germline CDR1 and CDR2: MDHEN and SYDVKM. The CDR3 totals 15 residues. Primers used in a second PCR of roughly 6 to 12 cycles were a sample-barcoded 5' primer and a J-beta primer mix. TCRdb redid the calling of the 5' RACE reads with MiXCR, one entry per CDR3 protein. The profile shows 750,000 to 850,000 distinct CDR3 sequences, 20% to 25% of them singletons. This sample also appeared in a second study, on T cells of mothers and their children.

The specimen sequenced was blood. This clonotype originated in a boy between 10 and 17 years old in good health. The chain employs TRBV28 and TRBJ2-7; TRBD1 agrees at 9 bases. The CDR3 region is CASIRDRASPYEQYF. The CDR3 DNA sequence: TGTGCCAGCATTAGGGACAGGGCTTCCCCCTACGAGCAGTACTTC.